This TCR beta chain was profiled in a study of T cell clonality in common variable immunodeficiency. Findings of the study overall: Patient heterogeneity in the CVID cohort limited correlations between repertoire features and clinical complications. Reportedly, TCR beta sequences from common variable immunodeficiency showed fewer deletions and N-nucleotide insertions. CVID subjects shared fewer TCRbeta clones than healthy controls did.

Method: immunoSEQ multiplex PCR; TCRdb's copy keeps in-frame clones and lacks some. This sample comprises over 30,000 clones, none seen once only. CVID subjects were neither ill nor on immunomodulatory or immunosuppressive medication at sampling. A few counts support this clone. Its specificity is not known. This likely reflects a read error, since a far larger clone is one base away. The receptor's source is a human donor with common variable immunodeficiency. The sample taken for sequencing was peripheral blood mononuclear cells.

Partial CDR3 DNA: TGCAGTACTCCGACAGGGAACGCCTACAATGAG. Translated, it gives CSTPTGNAYNE. The whole CDR3 sequence reads CSTPTGNAYNEQFF. The genes are TRBV20-1 and TRBJ2-1, with TRBD1 matching over 7 bases. The read falls 3 residues short of the CDR3 end, and the missing part is taken from the germline J gene. CDR3 size: 14 residues. Trimming removed 8 bases from V and 2 bases from J; junction bases left unmatched: 9. CDR1 and CDR2 (germline): DFQATT, SNEGSKA (reference sequence).